This T cell receptor beta chain was found in a study of immune heterogeneity within non-small cell lung tumors. Study details: There was 1 tumor not otherwise specified, along with some 11 non-squamous carcinomas and 4 squamous cell carcinomas.

General study points: Patients largely differed in their high-frequency T-cell receptor beta clonotypes.

There are a few counts of this clonotype. No antigen is known for it. TCR beta CDR3 regions came from multiplex PCR with 32 forward V and 13 reverse J primers. TCRdb analysed the multiplex PCR reads with MiXCR anew, one entry per CDR3 protein. This sample carries 12,000 to 15,000 distinct CDR3 sequences, 30% of them seen once, and the ten largest clones take 12% to 15%. Template input, which was bulk tumor genomic DNA, totaled roughly 600 ng per sample. Primary tumors were biopsied several times each, far apart, intraoperatively. Each patient presented with untreated, newly diagnosed non-small cell lung cancer and received curative surgery. Non-small cell lung cancer patients, newly diagnosed and having surgery with curative intent, served as donors. The clonotype was recovered from a woman aged 45 to 65 with non-small cell lung cancer. Sample: lung tumor tissue.

The CDR3 reads CATSDGGGSRHNEQFF. The CDR3 DNA sequence: TGTGCCACCAGTGATGGGGGCGGGAGTCGGCATAATGAGCAGTTCTTC. The chain joins TRBV24-1 to TRBJ2-1; TRBD2 might be the D (7 bases). Trimming left V 3 bases short and J 7 bases short, with 18 bases between. CDR1 KGHDR and CDR2 SFDVKD come from the germline V gene. The CDR3 contains 16 residues.